The T cell receptor beta chain described here comes from a study of shared clonotypes between healthy human individuals. Of note for this clone: Its cognate antigen is unknown. At one end, the junction sequence differs from germline, possibly due to a read error.

Using immunoSEQ multiplex PCR, the repertoire was profiled, and TCRdb retains in-frame clones only, with some absent. The data show about 480,000 clones, almost 80% seen once. Whole-study findings and limits: Genetic and exposure-history diversity was limited by the small donor number.

All the donors were Caucasian adults who lived in Nashville, Tennessee. Germline assignment: CDR1 SNHLY and CDR2 FYNNEI. The CDR3 runs 12 residues. The rearrangement links TRBV2 to TRBJ2-5; D is uncertain. The sequence derives from a woman in her forties in good health. Some clones in this sample may be carry-over from other donors' samples. Input material: PBMCs. In nucleotides, the CDR3 is TGTGCCAGCAGTGAAGAGAAGAGTTTCGTGGACTTC. The encoded protein is CASSEEKSFVDF. The variable domain in full, with the rest retrieved from reference TRBV2 and TRBJ2-5, is EPEVTQTPSHQVTQMGQEVILRCVPISNHLYFYWYRQILGQKVEFLVSFYNNEISEKSEIFDDQFSVERPDGSNFTLKIRSTKLEDSAMYFCASSEEKSFVDFGPGTRLLVL.